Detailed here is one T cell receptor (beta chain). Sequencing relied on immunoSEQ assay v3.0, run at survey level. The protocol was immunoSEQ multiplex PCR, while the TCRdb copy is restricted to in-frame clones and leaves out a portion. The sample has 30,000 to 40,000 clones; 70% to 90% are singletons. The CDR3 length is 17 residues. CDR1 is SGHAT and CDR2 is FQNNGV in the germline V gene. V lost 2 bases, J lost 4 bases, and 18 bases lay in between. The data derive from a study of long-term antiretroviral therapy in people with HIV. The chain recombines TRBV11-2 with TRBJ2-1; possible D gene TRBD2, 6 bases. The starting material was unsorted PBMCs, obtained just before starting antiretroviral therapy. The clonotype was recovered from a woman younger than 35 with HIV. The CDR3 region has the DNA TGTGCCAGCAGCTTAAACGGGGGAGCGGACCCTTACAATGAGCAGTTCTTC. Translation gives CASSLNGGADPYNEQFF.